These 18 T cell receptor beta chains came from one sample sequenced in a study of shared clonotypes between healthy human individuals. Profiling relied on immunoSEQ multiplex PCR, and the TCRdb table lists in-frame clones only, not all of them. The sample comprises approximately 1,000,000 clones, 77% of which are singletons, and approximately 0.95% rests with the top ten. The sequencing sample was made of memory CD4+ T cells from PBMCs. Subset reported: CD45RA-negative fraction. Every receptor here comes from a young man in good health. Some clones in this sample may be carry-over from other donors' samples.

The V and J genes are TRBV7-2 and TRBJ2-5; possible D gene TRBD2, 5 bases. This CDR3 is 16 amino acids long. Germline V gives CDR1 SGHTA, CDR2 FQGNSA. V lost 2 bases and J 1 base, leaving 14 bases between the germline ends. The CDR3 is CASSLFVGSGQETQYF. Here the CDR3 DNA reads TGTGCCAGCAGCTTATTCGTAGGAAGCGGCCAAGAGACCCAGTACTTC.

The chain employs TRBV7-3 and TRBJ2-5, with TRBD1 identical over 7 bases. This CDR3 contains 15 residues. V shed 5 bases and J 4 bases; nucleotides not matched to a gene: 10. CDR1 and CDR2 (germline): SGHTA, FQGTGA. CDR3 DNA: TGTGCCAGCAGCGCTCGACAGGGTGGTTCAGAGACCCAGTACTTC. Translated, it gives CASSARQGGSETQYF.

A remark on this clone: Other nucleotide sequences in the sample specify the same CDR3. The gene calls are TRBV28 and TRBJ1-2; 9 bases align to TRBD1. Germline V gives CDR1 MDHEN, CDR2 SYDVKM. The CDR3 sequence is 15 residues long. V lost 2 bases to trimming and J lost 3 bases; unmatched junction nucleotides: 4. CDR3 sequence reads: CASSLPGQGDYGYTF. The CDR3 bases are TGTGCCAGCAGTTTACCGGGACAGGGTGACTATGGCTACACCTTC.

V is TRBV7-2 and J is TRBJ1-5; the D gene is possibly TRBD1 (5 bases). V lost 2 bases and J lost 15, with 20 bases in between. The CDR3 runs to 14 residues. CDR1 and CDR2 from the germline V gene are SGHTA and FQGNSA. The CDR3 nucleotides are TGTGCCAGCAGCTTACGGGTCGGGCAGGGAGTGTTGCATTTT. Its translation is CASSLRVGQGVLHF. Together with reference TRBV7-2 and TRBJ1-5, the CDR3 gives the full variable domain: GAGVSQSPSNKVTEKGKDVELRCDPISGHTALYWYRQSLGQGLEFLIYFQGNSAPDKSGLPSDRFSAERTGGSVSTLTIQRTQQEDSAVYLCASSLRVGQGVLHFGDGTRLSIL.

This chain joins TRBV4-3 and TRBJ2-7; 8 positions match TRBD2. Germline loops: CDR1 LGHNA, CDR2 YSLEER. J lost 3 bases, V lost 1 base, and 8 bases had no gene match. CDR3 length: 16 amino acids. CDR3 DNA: TGCGCCAGCAGCCAAGTTCGGGGGGGCCCAAGCTACGAGCAGTACTTC. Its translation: CASSQVRGGPSYEQYF.

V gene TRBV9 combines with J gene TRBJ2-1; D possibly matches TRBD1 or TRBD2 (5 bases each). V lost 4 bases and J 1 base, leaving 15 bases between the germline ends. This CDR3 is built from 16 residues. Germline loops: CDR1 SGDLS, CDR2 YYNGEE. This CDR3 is CASSPSGLVSYNEQFF. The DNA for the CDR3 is TGTGCCAGCAGCCCGTCGGGGCTTGTGTCCTACAATGAGCAGTTCTTC.

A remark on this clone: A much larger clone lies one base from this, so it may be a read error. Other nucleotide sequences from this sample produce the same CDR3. CDR3 protein: CASSPGNYGYTF. The CDR3 nucleotides read TGTGCCAGCAGTCCGGGGAACTATGGCTACACCTTC. The chain is built from TRBV6-6 and TRBJ1-2; D ambiguous. This CDR3 comprises 12 residues. Trimming pared 5 bases from V and 2 bases from J, leaving 6 bases between. From germline, CDR1 is MNHNY and CDR2 SVGAGI (reference sequence).

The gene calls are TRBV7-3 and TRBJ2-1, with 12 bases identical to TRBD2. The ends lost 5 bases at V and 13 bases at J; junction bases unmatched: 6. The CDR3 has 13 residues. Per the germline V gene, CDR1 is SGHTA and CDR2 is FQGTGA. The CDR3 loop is CASSPTSGSSQFF. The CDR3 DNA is TGTGCCAGCAGCCCGACTAGCGGGAGCTCTCAGTTCTTC.

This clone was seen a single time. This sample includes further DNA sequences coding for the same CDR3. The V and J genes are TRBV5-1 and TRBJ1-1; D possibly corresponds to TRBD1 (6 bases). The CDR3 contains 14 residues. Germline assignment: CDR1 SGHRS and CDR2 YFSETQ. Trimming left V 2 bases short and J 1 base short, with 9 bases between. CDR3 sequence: CASSLQGSNTEAFF. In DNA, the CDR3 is TGCGCCAGCAGCTTACAGGGATCGAACACTGAAGCTTTCTTT.

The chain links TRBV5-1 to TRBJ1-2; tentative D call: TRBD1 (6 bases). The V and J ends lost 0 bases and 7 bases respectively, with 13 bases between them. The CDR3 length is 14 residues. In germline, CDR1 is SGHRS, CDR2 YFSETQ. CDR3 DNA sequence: TGCGCCAGCAGCTTGGACAGGGTTGGTTTTGGCTACACCTTC. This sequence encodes CASSLDRVGFGYTF.

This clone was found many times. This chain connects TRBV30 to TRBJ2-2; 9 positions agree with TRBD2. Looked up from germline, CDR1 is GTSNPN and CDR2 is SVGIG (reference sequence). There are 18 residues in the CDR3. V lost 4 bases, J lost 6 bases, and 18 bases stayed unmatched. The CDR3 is CAWTYSRIAGDRAGELFF. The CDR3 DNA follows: TGTGCCTGGACCTATTCTCGGATAGCGGGAGACCGAGCCGGGGAGCTGTTTTTT.

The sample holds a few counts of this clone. This CDR3 is CASRRDRDGYEQYF. The DNA of the CDR3 is TGTGCCAGCAGGCGGGACAGGGATGGCTACGAGCAGTACTTC. V gene TRBV7-9 combines with J gene TRBJ2-7; 9 bases are shared with TRBD1. Unmatched junction bases numbered 6, after V lost 6 bases and J lost 3 bases. The germline gives CDR1 SEHNR, CDR2 FQNEAQ (reference sequence). This CDR3 spans 14 amino acids.

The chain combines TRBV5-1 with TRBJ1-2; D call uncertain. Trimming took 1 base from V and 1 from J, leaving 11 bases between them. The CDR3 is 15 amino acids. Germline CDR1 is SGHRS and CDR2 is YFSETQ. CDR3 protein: CASSLSYQDNYGYTF. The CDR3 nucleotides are TGCGCCAGCAGCTTGTCTTATCAGGATAACTATGGCTACACCTTC.

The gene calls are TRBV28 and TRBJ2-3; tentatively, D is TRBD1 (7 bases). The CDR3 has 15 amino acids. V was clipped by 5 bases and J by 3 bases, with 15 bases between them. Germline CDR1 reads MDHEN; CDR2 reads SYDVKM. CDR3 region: CASSTRGDSTDTQYF. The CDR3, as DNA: TGTGCCAGCAGTACCAGGGGGGATAGTACAGATACGCAGTATTTT.

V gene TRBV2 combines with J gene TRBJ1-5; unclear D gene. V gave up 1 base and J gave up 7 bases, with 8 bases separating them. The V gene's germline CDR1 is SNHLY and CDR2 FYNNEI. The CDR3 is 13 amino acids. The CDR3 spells CASSEEQRQPQHF. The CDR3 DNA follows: TGTGCCAGCAGTGAAGAACAAAGGCAGCCCCAGCATTTT.

CDR3 residues: CASSPGGARNYGYTF. The CDR3 nucleotides are TGTGCCAGCAGCCCGGGAGGCGCTAGGAACTATGGCTACACCTTC. V and J are TRBV7-6 and TRBJ1-2, with D hard to call. Trimming took 5 bases from V and 2 from J, leaving 15 bases between them. Germline-derived CDR1 and CDR2 are SGHVS and FNYEAQ. CDR3 length equals 15 residues.

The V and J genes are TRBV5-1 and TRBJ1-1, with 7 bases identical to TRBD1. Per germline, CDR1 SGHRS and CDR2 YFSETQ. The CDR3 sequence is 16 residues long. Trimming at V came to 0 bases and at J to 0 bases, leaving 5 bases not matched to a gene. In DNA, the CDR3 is TGCGCCAGCAGCTTGGGGCCGGGACAGTTGAACACTGAAGCTTTCTTT. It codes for CASSLGPGQLNTEAFF.

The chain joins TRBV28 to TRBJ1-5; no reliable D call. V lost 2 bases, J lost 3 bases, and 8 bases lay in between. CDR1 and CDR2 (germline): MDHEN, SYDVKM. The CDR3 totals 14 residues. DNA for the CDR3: TGTGCCAGCAGTTTAGAGGGCCCCAATCAGCCCCAGCATTTT. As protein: CASSLEGPNQPQHF.